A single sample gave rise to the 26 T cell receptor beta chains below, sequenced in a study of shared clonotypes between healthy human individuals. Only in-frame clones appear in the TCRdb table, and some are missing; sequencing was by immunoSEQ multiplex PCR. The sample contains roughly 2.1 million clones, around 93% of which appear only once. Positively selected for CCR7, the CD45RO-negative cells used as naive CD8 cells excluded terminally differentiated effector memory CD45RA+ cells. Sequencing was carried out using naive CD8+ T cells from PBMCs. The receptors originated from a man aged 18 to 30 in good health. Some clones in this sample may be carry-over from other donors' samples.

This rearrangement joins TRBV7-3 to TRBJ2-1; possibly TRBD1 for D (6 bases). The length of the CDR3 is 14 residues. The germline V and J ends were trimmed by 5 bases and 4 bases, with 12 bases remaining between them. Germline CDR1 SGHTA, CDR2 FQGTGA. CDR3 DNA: TGTGCCAGCAGCCTAGACGGACAGTACAATGAGCAGTTCTTC. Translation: CASSLDGQYNEQFF.

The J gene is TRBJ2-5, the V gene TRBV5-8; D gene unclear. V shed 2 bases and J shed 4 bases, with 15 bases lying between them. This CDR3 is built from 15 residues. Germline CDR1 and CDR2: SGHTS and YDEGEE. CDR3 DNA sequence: TGTGCCAGCAGCTTTTTCGGTAGGACGGGAGAGACCCAGTACTTC. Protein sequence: CASSFFGRTGETQYF. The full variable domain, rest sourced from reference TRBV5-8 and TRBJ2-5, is EAGVTQSPTHLIKTRGQQATLRCSPISGHTSVYWYQQALGLGLQFLLWYDEGEERNRGNFPPRFSGRQFPNYSSELNVNALELEDSALYLCASSFFGRTGETQYFGPGTRLLVL.

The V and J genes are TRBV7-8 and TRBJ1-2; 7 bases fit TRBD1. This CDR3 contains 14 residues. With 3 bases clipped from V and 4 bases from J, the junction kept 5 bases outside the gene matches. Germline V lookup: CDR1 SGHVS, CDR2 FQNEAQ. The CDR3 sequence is CASSLNRGSYGYTF. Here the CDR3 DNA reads TGTGCCAGCAGCTTGAACAGGGGCAGCTATGGCTACACCTTC.

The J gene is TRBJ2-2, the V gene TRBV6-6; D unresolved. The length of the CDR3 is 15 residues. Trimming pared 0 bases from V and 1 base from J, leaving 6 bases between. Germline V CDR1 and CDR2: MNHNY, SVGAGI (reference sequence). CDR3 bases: TGTGCCAGCAGTTACTCGAGTTTGAACACCGGGGAGCTGTTTTTT. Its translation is CASSYSSLNTGELFF.

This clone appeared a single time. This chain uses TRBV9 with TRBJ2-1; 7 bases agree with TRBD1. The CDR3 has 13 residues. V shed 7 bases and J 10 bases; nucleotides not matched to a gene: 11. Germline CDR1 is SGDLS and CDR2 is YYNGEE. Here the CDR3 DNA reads TGTGCCAGCGGGCTGTGGGACAGCGACGAGCAGTTCTTC. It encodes CASGLWDSDEQFF.

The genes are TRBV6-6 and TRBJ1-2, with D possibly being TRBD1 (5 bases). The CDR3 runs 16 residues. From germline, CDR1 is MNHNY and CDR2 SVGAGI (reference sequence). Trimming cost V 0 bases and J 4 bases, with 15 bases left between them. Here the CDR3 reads CASSYSSDREGYGYTF. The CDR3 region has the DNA TGTGCCAGCAGTTACTCGTCTGACAGAGAGGGCTATGGCTACACCTTC.

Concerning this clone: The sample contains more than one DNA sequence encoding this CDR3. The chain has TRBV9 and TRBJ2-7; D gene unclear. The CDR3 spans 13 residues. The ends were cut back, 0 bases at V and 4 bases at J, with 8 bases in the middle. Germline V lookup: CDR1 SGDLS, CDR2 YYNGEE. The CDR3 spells CASSVGVGYEQYF. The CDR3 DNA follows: TGTGCCAGCAGCGTAGGCGTGGGGTACGAGCAGTACTTC.

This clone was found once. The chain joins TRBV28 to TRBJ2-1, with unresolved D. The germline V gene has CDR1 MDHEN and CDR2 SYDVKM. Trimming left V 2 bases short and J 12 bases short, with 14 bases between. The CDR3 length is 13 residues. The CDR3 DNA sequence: TGTGCCAGCAGTTTAATAGTTGCGGAGCGGCAGTTCTTC. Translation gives CASSLIVAERQFF.

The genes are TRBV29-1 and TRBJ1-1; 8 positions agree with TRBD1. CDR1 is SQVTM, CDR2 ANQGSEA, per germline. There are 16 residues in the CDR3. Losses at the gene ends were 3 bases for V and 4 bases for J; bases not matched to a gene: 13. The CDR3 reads CSVDSRGHVSSTEAFF. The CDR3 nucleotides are TGCAGCGTTGATTCCAGGGGGCACGTAAGTAGCACTGAAGCTTTCTTT.

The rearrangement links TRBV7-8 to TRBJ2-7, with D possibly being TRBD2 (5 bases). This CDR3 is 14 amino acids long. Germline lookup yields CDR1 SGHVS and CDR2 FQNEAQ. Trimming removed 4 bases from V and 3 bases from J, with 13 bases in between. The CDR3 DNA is TGTGCCAGCAGCTCTTACACGGGATACTACGAGCAGTACTTC. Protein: CASSSYTGYYEQYF.

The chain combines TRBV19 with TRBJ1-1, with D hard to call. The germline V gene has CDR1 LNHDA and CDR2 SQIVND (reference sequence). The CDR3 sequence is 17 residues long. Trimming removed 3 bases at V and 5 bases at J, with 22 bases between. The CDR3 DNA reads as TGTGCCAGTAGTATTTGGCGTGGTGCAGAAATGACGACTGAAGCTTTCTTT. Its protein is CASSIWRGAEMTTEAFF.

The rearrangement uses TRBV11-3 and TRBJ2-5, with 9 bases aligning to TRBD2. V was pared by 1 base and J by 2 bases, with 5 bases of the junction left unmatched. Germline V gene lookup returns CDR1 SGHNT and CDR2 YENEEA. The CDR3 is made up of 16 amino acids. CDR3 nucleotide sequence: TGTGCCAGCAGCTTAGGGGTGCGGGGGGGACAAGAGACCCAGTACTTC. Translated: CASSLGVRGGQETQYF.

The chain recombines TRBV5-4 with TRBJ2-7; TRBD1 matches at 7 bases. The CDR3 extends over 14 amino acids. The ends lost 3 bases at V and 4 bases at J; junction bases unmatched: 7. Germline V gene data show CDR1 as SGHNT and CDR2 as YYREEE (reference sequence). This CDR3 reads CASSSPGQRYEQYF. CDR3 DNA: TGTGCCAGCAGCTCACCGGGACAGAGGTACGAGCAGTACTTC.

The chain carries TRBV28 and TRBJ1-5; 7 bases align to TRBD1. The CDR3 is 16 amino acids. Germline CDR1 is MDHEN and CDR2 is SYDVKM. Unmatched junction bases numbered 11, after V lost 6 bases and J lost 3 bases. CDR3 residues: CASRGFRDSYNQPQHF. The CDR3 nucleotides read TGTGCCAGCAGGGGTTTCCGGGACAGCTACAATCAGCCCCAGCATTTT.

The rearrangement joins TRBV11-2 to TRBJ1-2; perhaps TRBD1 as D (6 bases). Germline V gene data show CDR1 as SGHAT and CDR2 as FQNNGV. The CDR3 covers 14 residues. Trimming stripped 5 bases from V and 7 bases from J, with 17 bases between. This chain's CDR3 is CASSGRTGKAGYTF. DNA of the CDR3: TGTGCCAGCAGCGGCCGAACAGGGAAAGCTGGCTACACCTTC.

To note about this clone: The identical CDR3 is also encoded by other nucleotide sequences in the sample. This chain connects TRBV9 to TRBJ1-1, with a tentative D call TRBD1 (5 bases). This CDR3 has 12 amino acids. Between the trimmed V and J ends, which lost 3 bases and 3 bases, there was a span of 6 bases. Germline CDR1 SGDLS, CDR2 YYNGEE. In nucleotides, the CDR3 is TGTGCCAGCAGCGCGACAGACACTGAAGCTTTCTTT. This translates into CASSATDTEAFF.

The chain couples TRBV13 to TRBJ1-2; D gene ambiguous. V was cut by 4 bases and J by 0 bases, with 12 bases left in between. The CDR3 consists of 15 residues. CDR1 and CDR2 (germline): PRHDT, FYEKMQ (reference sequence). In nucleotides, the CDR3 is TGTGCCAGCAGCTGGAGGCCTGGGGCTAACTATGGCTACACCTTC. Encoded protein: CASSWRPGANYGYTF.

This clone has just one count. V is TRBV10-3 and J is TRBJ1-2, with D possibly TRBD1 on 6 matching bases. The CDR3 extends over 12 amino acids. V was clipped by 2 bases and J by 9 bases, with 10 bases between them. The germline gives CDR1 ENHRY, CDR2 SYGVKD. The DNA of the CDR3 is TGTGCCATCAGTGAGGACAGGTCCCGCTACACCTTC. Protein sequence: CAISEDRSRYTF.

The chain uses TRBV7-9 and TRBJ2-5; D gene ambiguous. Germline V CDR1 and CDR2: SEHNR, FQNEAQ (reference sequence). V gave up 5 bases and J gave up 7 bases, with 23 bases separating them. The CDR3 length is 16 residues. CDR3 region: CASSPSLDDDGVTQYF. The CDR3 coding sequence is TGTGCCAGCAGCCCAAGCCTGGACGATGACGGTGTGACCCAGTACTTC.

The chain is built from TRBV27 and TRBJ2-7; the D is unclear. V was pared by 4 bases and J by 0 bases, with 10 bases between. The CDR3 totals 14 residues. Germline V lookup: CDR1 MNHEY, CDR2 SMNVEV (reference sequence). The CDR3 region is CASSSRQFSYEQYF. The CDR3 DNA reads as TGTGCCAGCAGTTCCCGCCAATTCTCCTACGAGCAGTACTTC.

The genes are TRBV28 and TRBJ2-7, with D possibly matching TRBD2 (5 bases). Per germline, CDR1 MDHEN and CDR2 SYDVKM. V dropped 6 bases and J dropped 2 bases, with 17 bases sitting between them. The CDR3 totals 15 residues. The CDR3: CASSLEGSSTYEQYF. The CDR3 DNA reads TGTGCCAGCAGCCTCGAGGGTAGCAGCACCTACGAGCAGTACTTC.

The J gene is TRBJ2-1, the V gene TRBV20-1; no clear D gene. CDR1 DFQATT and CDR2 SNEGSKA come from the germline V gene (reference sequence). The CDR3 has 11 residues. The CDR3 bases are TGCAGCGCCGTTAGAGCCCGTGAGCAGTTCTTC. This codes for CSAVRAREQFF.

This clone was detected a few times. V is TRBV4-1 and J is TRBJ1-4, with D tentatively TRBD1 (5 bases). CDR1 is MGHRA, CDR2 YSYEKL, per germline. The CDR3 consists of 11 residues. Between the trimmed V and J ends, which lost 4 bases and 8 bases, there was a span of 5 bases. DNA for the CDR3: TGCGCCAGCAGCCGGACAGAAAAACTGTTTTTT. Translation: CASSRTEKLFF.

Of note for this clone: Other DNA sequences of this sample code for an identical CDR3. As DNA, the CDR3 is TGTGCCAGCAGCTTAAGCCGGACTAAGGGGGATACGCAGTATTTT. Translated, it gives CASSLSRTKGDTQYF. The genes are TRBV7-3 and TRBJ2-3; tentatively, D is TRBD2 (6 bases). V lost 1 base and J 6 bases, leaving 14 bases between the germline ends. Germline V gene lookup returns CDR1 SGHTA and CDR2 FQGTGA. The CDR3 has 15 residues. The entire variable domain, with the rest obtained from reference TRBV7-3 and TRBJ2-3, is as follows: GAGVSQTPSNKVTEKGKYVELRCDPISGHTALYWYRQSLGQGPEFLIYFQGTGAADDSGLPNDRFFAVRPEGSVSTLKIQRTERGDSAVYLCASSLSRTKGDTQYFGPGTRLTVL.

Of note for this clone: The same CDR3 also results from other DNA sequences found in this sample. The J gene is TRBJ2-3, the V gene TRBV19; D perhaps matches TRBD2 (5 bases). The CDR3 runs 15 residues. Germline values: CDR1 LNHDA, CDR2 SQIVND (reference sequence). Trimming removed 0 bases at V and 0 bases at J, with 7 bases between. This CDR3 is CASSIEGGSTDTQYF. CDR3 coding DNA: TGTGCCAGTAGTATAGAAGGCGGGAGCACAGATACGCAGTATTTT.

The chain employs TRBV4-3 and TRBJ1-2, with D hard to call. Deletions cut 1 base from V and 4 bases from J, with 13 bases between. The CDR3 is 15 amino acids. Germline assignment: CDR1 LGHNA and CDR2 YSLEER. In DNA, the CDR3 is TGCGCCAGCAGCCAAGGGTTTGGCAGCTCCTATGGCTACACCTTC. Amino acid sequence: CASSQGFGSSYGYTF.